Shown below are 3 T cell receptor beta chains from a single sample sequenced in a study of T cells after yellow fever vaccination. TCRdb used MiXCR to reprocess the 5' RACE reads, holding one entry per CDR3 protein. This table holds some 390,000 distinct CDR3 sequences, over 15% found once. This specimen consisted of PBMCs, obtained before the yellow fever booster vaccination. The origin of the receptors is a man aged 18 to 35 who received the YFV17D yellow fever vaccine.

This rearrangement joins TRBV9 to TRBJ2-1, with D perhaps given as TRBD1 or TRBD2 (7 bases each). The CDR3 loop spans 12 amino acids. Germline V gene data show CDR1 as SGDLS and CDR2 as YYNGEE. Deletions cut 3 bases from V and 10 bases from J, with 11 bases between. The CDR3 DNA reads TGTGCCAGCAGCGCCAGGGGGGGAGAGCAGTTCTTC. Translated, it gives CASSARGGEQFF.

The V gene is TRBV20-1, the J gene TRBJ1-5; D is ambiguous. CDR1 and CDR2 (germline): DFQATT, SNEGSKA (reference sequence). The CDR3 length is 14 residues. V shed 5 bases and J shed 7 bases, with 18 bases lying between them. The CDR3 loop reads CSALLEGAGQPQHF. The DNA of the CDR3 is TGCAGTGCTTTACTGGAGGGCGCAGGACAGCCCCAGCATTTT.

This CDR3 is CASLRESGYTF. CDR3 bases: TGTGCCAGCCTCCGGGAGTCTGGCTACACCTTC. The chain is built from TRBV12-3 or TRBV12-4 and TRBJ1-2; D is uncertain. CDR3 length: 11 residues. Trimming pared 8 bases from V and 7 bases from J, leaving 11 bases between.